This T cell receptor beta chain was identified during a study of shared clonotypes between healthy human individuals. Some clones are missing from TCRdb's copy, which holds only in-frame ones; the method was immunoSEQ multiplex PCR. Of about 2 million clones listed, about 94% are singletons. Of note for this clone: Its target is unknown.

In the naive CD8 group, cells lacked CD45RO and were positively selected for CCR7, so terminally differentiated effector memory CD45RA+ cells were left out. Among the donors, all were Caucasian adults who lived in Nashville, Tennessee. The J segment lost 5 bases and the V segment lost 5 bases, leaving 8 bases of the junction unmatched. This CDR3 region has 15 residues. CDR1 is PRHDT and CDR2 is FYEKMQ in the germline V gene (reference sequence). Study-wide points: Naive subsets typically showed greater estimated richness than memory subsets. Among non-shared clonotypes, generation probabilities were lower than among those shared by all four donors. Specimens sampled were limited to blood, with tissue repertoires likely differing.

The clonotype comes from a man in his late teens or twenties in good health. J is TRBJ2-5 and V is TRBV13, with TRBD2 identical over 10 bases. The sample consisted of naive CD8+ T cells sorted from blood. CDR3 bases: TGTGCCAGCAGCCCAGATCTAGCGGGGGAGGAGACCCAGTACTTC. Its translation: CASSPDLAGEETQYF. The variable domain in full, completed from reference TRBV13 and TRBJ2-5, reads AAGVIQSPRHLIKEKRETATLKCYPIPRHDTVYWYQQGPGQDPQFLISFYEKMQSDKGSIPDRFSAQQFSDYHSELNMSSLELGDSALYFCASSPDLAGEETQYFGPGTRLLVL.